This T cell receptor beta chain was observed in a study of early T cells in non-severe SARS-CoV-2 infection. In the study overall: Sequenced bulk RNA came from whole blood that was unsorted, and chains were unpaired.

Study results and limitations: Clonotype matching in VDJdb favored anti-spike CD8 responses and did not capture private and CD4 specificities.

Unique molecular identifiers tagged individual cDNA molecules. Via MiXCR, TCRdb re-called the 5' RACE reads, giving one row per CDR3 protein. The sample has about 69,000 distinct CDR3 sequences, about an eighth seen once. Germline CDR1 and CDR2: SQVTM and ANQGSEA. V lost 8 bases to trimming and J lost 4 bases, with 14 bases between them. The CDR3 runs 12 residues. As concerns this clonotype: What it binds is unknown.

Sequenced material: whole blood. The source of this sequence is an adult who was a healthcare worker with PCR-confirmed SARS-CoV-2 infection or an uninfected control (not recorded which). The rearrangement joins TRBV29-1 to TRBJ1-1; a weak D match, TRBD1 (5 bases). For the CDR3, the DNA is TGCAGCACTACGGACGGGGGCACTGAAGCTTTCTTT. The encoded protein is CSTTDGGTEAFF.